This record concerns one T cell receptor beta chain sequence. The same CDR3 is also encoded by other DNA sequences in this sample. This record comes from a study of shared clonotypes between healthy human individuals. The table came from immunoSEQ multiplex PCR; TCRdb's copy has only in-frame clones and leaves some out. Of around 2.1 million clones listed, nearly 97% were seen once; the top ten hold roughly 0.13%. The V and J ends lost 0 bases and 0 bases respectively, with 8 bases between them. Germline V CDR1 and CDR2: ENHRY, SYGVKD. The CDR3 loop spans 16 amino acids. The receptor was derived from a man aged 18 to 30 in good health. The specimen was naive CD4+ T cells sorted from blood. Subset here: CD45RA+ positively selected. The V gene is TRBV10-3, the J gene TRBJ2-2, with D perhaps matching TRBD2 (6 bases). CDR3 sequence: CAISESGGPNTGELFF. CDR3 coding DNA: TGTGCCATCAGTGAGTCGGGGGGACCGAACACCGGGGAGCTGTTTTTT.